The 24 T cell receptor beta chains listed next were all sequenced from one sample in a study of blood T cell repertoires in COVID-19. Sequencing used immunoSEQ multiplex PCR; TCRdb keeps in-frame clones, though not all of them. The table shows 200,000 to 250,000 clones, with roughly 80% occurring only once. The material sequenced was peripheral blood. These receptors were taken from a woman in her 70s with acute or convalescent COVID-19.

The chain joins TRBV10-3 to TRBJ1-2; 7 bases map to TRBD1. Germline V gene data show CDR1 as ENHRY and CDR2 as SYGVKD. The CDR3 length is 17 residues. The V gene end was trimmed by 3 bases and the J gene end by 0 bases; junction bases not matched to a gene: 10. The CDR3 loop reads CAISERRLGQSNYGYTF. The CDR3 region has the DNA TGTGCCATCAGTGAAAGGCGCTTGGGACAGTCTAACTATGGCTACACCTTC.

This clone was seen just once. The chain employs TRBV5-1 and TRBJ1-2; 7 positions agree with TRBD1. The V gene end was trimmed by 4 bases and the J gene end by 5 bases; junction bases not matched to a gene: 8. The CDR3 is 14 amino acids. Germline CDR1 is SGHRS and CDR2 is YFSETQ. CDR3 DNA: TGCGCCAGCAGCGAGACAGGGCGCGAATATGGCTACACCTTC. Translating it yields CASSETGREYGYTF.

This chain links TRBV7-8 with TRBJ1-6; D perhaps matches TRBD1 (5 bases). This CDR3 has 14 amino acids. With 1 base removed from V and 11 bases from J, the gap between germline ends came to 12 bases. Germline V lookup: CDR1 SGHVS, CDR2 FQNEAQ. The CDR3 protein is CASSLGGGVTPLHF. The CDR3, as DNA: TGTGCCAGCAGCTTAGGGGGCGGGGTAACACCCCTCCACTTT.

The J gene is TRBJ1-5, the V gene TRBV6-5, with a weak D call TRBD1 (6 bases). V lost 6 bases and J 0 bases, leaving 12 bases between the germline ends. The CDR3 sequence is 15 residues long. Germline CDR1 is MNHEY and CDR2 is SVGAGI. For the CDR3, the DNA is TGTGCCAGCAGGTCAACAGGGATTAGCAATCAGCCCCAGCATTTT. Translation: CASRSTGISNQPQHF.

This clone came up a few times. V usage is TRBV27 and J usage is TRBJ1-6; 8 bases line up with TRBD1. Germline-derived CDR1 and CDR2 are MNHEY and SMNVEV (reference sequence). The CDR3 sequence is 13 residues long. With 8 bases clipped from V and 10 bases from J, the junction kept 7 bases outside the gene matches. The CDR3 reads CASRIQGESPLHF. CDR3 nucleotides: TGTGCCAGCCGGATACAGGGGGAATCACCCCTCCACTTT.

The chain is built from TRBV6-4 and TRBJ2-3; perhaps TRBD1 as D (5 bases). V was trimmed by 2 bases and J by 8 bases, leaving 11 bases between them. Looked up from germline, CDR1 is MRHNA and CDR2 is SNTAGT. This CDR3 region has 13 residues. CDR3 region: CASSDGQGSTQYF. As DNA, the CDR3 is TGTGCCAGCAGTGACGGGCAGGGCAGTACGCAGTATTTT.

This chain links TRBV3-1 (or the pseudogene TRBV3-2) with TRBJ2-1; 9 nucleotides agree with TRBD2. Germline-derived CDR1 and CDR2 are LGHDT and YNNKEL (reference sequence). This CDR3 contains 16 residues. J lost 12 bases, V lost 4 bases, and 16 bases had no gene match. The CDR3 loop is CASSPRSSGGRVAQFF. CDR3 coding DNA: TGTGCCAGCAGCCCCCGTAGTAGCGGGGGCCGTGTTGCGCAGTTCTTC.

This sequence joins TRBV15 and TRBJ1-4; 7 positions match TRBD1. Germline V lookup: CDR1 LNHNV, CDR2 YYDKDF (reference sequence). V shed 2 bases, J shed 7 bases, and the junction held 4 bases outside the gene matches. This CDR3 contains 14 residues. The CDR3 here is CATSRWTGLEKLFF. CDR3 nucleotide sequence: TGTGCCACCAGCAGATGGACAGGTCTTGAAAAACTGTTTTTT.

The V gene is TRBV19, the J gene TRBJ2-7; 9 bases match TRBD1. The trim removed 5 bases at V and 7 bases at J, leaving 12 bases unmatched. The germline V gene has CDR1 LNHDA and CDR2 SQIVND (reference sequence). The CDR3 sequence is 15 residues long. This CDR3 is CASSPNHRGRIEQYF. For the CDR3, the DNA is TGTGCCAGTAGTCCAAACCACAGGGGGCGCATTGAGCAGTACTTC.

This clone was observed a single time. V is TRBV2 and J is TRBJ2-5, with 11 bases aligning to TRBD2. CDR3 length: 13 residues. J was trimmed by 7 bases and V by 10 bases; bases with no gene match: 8. The germline V gene encodes CDR1 SNHLY and CDR2 FYNNEI. Here the CDR3 reads CATTGLAVGTQYF. The CDR3 nucleotides read TGTGCCACAACGGGACTAGCGGTGGGGACCCAGTACTTC.

This clone has a handful of counts. The chain combines TRBV19 with TRBJ1-6; D perhaps matches TRBD1 (6 bases). The CDR3 runs 14 residues. V shed 7 bases and J shed 5 bases, with 12 bases lying between them. CDR1 is LNHDA, CDR2 SQIVND, per germline (reference sequence). For the CDR3, the DNA is TGTGCCAGTACCGTCAGGGGTAATAATTCACCCCTCCACTTT. Translating gives CASTVRGNNSPLHF.

V gene TRBV5-4 combines with J gene TRBJ2-5; D is possibly TRBD1 (9 bases). Trimming removed 6 bases from V and 4 bases from J, with 25 bases in between. Germline CDR1 and CDR2: SGHNT and YYREEE (reference sequence). This CDR3 spans 17 amino acids. This CDR3 is CASTPGGTGSSGETQYF. CDR3 bases: TGTGCCAGCACCCCGGGGGGGACAGGGTCATCTGGAGAGACCCAGTACTTC.

The V call is TRBV5-8, the J call TRBJ1-1; D not resolved. Germline V lookup: CDR1 SGHTS, CDR2 YDEGEE. This CDR3 region has 14 residues. Trimming took off 2 bases at V and 1 base at J, with 9 bases between the two ends. This CDR3 is CASSFDFPNTEAFF. The CDR3 coding sequence is TGTGCCAGCAGCTTCGACTTCCCGAACACTGAAGCTTTCTTT.

The V and J genes are TRBV28 and TRBJ1-2, with 8 bases matching TRBD1. J was trimmed by 4 bases and V by 5 bases; bases with no gene match: 12. The CDR3 extends over 16 amino acids. CDR1 is MDHEN, CDR2 SYDVKM, per germline. CDR3 protein: CASSLPGQGYGYGYTF. The CDR3 DNA is TGTGCCAGCAGTCTCCCTGGACAGGGTTACGGCTATGGCTACACCTTC.

The chain employs TRBV2 and TRBJ1-1; no firm D call. The CDR3 is 14 amino acids. The germline CDR1 and CDR2 sequences are SNHLY and FYNNEI. V was trimmed by 5 bases and J by 2 bases, leaving 12 bases between them. This CDR3 is CASSSGRTNTEAFF. CDR3 sequence (DNA): TGTGCCAGCAGTTCCGGGAGAACTAACACTGAAGCTTTCTTT.

This rearrangement joins TRBV7-2 to TRBJ2-2, with TRBD1 identical over 10 bases. The CDR3 totals 17 residues. J lost 6 bases, V lost 1 base, and 8 bases had no gene match. Looked up from germline, CDR1 is SGHTA and CDR2 is FQGNSA. The CDR3 DNA follows: TGTGCCAGCAGCTTAGGACCCGGGACAGGGGACCCCGGGGAGCTGTTTTTT. Translating gives CASSLGPGTGDPGELFF. The full variable domain, in which reference TRBV7-2 and TRBJ2-2 provide the parts outside the CDR3, is GAGVSQSPSNKVTEKGKDVELRCDPISGHTALYWYRQSLGQGLEFLIYFQGNSAPDKSGLPSDRFSAERTGGSVSTLTIQRTQQEDSAVYLCASSLGPGTGDPGELFFGEGSRLTVL.

The V and J genes are TRBV5-1 and TRBJ2-3; the D gene is possibly TRBD1 (6 bases). CDR3 length: 15 amino acids. The germline gives CDR1 SGHRS, CDR2 YFSETQ. Trimming cost V 3 bases and J 9 bases, with 20 bases left between them. CDR3 sequence: CASSSTSDRKGTQYF. DNA for the CDR3: TGCGCCAGCAGCTCCACATCAGACAGGAAGGGAACGCAGTATTTT.

V gene TRBV25-1 combines with J gene TRBJ2-3; perhaps TRBD2 as D (5 bases). The CDR3 spans 15 residues. V gave up 6 bases and J gave up 1 base, with 14 bases separating them. Germline V lookup: CDR1 MGHDK, CDR2 SYGVNS. CDR3 protein: CASRAAEEGTDTQYF. The CDR3, as DNA: TGTGCCAGCAGGGCCGCCGAGGAGGGCACAGATACGCAGTATTTT.

The CDR3 spells CSVGGAGGGSYEQYF. In DNA, the CDR3 is TGCAGCGTTGGCGGCGCAGGGGGAGGCTCCTACGAGCAGTACTTC. The rearrangement joins TRBV29-1 to TRBJ2-7, with a weak D call TRBD1 (7 bases). The CDR3 is made up of 15 amino acids. Looked up from germline, CDR1 is SQVTM and CDR2 is ANQGSEA. Trimming pared 4 bases from V and 0 bases from J, leaving 16 bases between.

The chain uses TRBV14 and TRBJ2-5, with TRBD2 as a possible D gene (7 bases). The V and J ends lost 3 bases and 1 base respectively, with 9 bases between them. The CDR3 is 14 residues long. In germline, CDR1 is SGHDN, CDR2 FVKESK. CDR3 in amino acids: CASSHGGLQETQYF. CDR3 DNA: TGTGCCAGCAGCCACGGGGGGCTCCAAGAGACCCAGTACTTC.

This chain's CDR3 is CASSEGTSGANEQFF. The CDR3 DNA follows: TGTGCCAGTAGTGAGGGGACTAGCGGGGCCAATGAGCAGTTCTTC. This chain links TRBV19 with TRBJ2-1, with TRBD2 matching over 13 bases. Germline trimming cut 5 bases from V and 6 bases from J; bases unmatched to any gene: 4. The CDR3 runs to 15 residues. Germline values: CDR1 LNHDA, CDR2 SQIVND (reference sequence).

This clone has only a few counts. CDR3 sequence (DNA): TGTTCAACCGGGAGTACAGAGACCCAGTACTTC. Amino acid sequence: CSTGSTETQYF. The rearrangement joins TRBV3-1 (or the pseudogene TRBV3-2) to TRBJ2-5; TRBD2 is a possible D gene (6 bases). In germline, CDR1 is LGHDT, CDR2 YNNKEL (reference sequence). CDR3 length: 11 residues.

V is TRBV5-1 and J is TRBJ2-1; 7 positions agree with TRBD1. The CDR3 runs 16 residues. Germline values: CDR1 SGHRS, CDR2 YFSETQ. With 6 bases clipped from V and 4 bases from J, the junction kept 13 bases outside the gene matches. CDR3 residues: CASTRGVGTEYNEQFF. The CDR3 bases are TGCGCCAGCACCCGTGGAGTAGGGACAGAATACAATGAGCAGTTCTTC.

The rearrangement joins TRBV11-2 to TRBJ2-7; 7 bases agree with TRBD1. CDR3 length: 15 amino acids. V was clipped by 0 bases and J by 2 bases; unmatched bases: 4. Germline V gene sequence: CDR1 SGHAT, CDR2 FQNNGV. The CDR3 protein is CASSLEGTAAYEQYF. Here the CDR3 DNA reads TGTGCCAGCAGCTTAGAAGGGACAGCCGCCTACGAGCAGTACTTC.